This entry lists 18 T cell receptor beta chains sequenced from one sample in a study of blood T cell repertoires in COVID-19. TCRdb's copy holds only in-frame clones and misses some; the assay was immunoSEQ multiplex PCR. In the table there are 150,000 or so clones, 79% of which are singletons. The source material was peripheral blood. Receptors originate from a woman in her seventies with COVID-19, enrolled during active disease.

This clone was observed a handful of times. The V and J genes are TRBV11-2 and TRBJ1-2, with unresolved D. V lost 1 base and J 8 bases, leaving 8 bases between the germline ends. CDR3 length: 12 amino acids. CDR1 SGHAT and CDR2 FQNNGV come from the germline V gene. The CDR3 region is CASSLGLRGYTF. CDR3 nucleotides: TGTGCCAGCAGCTTAGGTCTACGGGGCTACACCTTC.

The chain links TRBV28 to TRBJ1-1; 7 bases fit TRBD1. The CDR3 has 16 amino acids. The J segment lost 0 bases and the V segment lost 7 bases, leaving 11 bases of the junction unmatched. In germline, CDR1 is MDHEN, CDR2 SYDVKM. This CDR3 reads CASTYSTGTVNTEAFF. In DNA, the CDR3 is TGTGCCAGCACCTATTCAACCGGGACAGTGAACACTGAAGCTTTCTTT.

The rearrangement links TRBV29-1 to TRBJ1-1; D is possibly TRBD1 (5 bases). This CDR3 contains 10 residues. With 4 bases removed from V and 8 bases from J, the gap between germline ends came to 8 bases. Germline V CDR1 and CDR2: SQVTM, ANQGSEA. The CDR3 loop is CSVVQGEAFF. In DNA, the CDR3 is TGCAGCGTTGTCCAGGGAGAAGCTTTCTTT.

CDR3 sequence reads: CASSLTGPYEQYF. CDR3 DNA: TGTGCCAGCAGCTTAACAGGGCCCTACGAGCAGTACTTC. V is TRBV7-9 and J is TRBJ2-7; TRBD1 might be the D (6 bases). The CDR3 is 13 amino acids. V was shortened by 2 bases and J by 2 bases, with 7 bases between the two germline ends. Looked up from germline, CDR1 is SEHNR and CDR2 is FQNEAQ (reference sequence).

This clone was recorded once. The chain recombines TRBV27 with TRBJ2-1, with a tentative D call TRBD2 (5 bases). The CDR3 extends over 14 amino acids. The V gene lost 6 bases and the J gene lost 1 base, with 10 bases spanning the gap. Germline loops: CDR1 MNHEY, CDR2 SMNVEV (reference sequence). The CDR3 loop reads CASSLTTSYNEQFF. CDR3 nucleotide sequence: TGTGCCAGCAGCCTGACTACATCCTACAATGAGCAGTTCTTC.

The genes are TRBV5-1 and TRBJ1-5; no firm D call. This CDR3 is 15 amino acids long. CDR1 is SGHRS and CDR2 is YFSETQ in the germline V gene. V dropped 0 bases and J dropped 1 base, with 8 bases sitting between them. The CDR3 protein is CASSLGAGSNQPQHF. The CDR3 DNA sequence: TGCGCCAGCAGCTTGGGGGCGGGGAGCAATCAGCCCCAGCATTTT.

This clone appeared a few times. The gene calls are TRBV6-1 and TRBJ1-1, with D unresolved. V gave up 2 bases and J gave up 0 bases, with 13 bases separating them. Germline CDR1 reads MNHNS; CDR2 reads SASEGT. This CDR3 spans 16 amino acids. CDR3 DNA: TGTGCCAGCAGTGAACCTGCCGGGTCCATGAACACTGAAGCTTTCTTT. It encodes CASSEPAGSMNTEAFF.

The chain joins TRBV30 to TRBJ1-1, with D possibly TRBD1 on 6 matching bases. The CDR3 is 11 residues long. From germline, CDR1 is GTSNPN and CDR2 SVGIG (reference sequence). V gave up 3 bases and J gave up 4 bases, with 6 bases separating them. This CDR3 reads CAWSRGTEAFF. As DNA, the CDR3 is TGTGCCTGGAGCAGGGGCACTGAAGCTTTCTTT.

The V call is TRBV28, the J call TRBJ1-5; 8 bases align to TRBD1. The CDR3 is 15 amino acids. Trimming at V came to 9 bases and at J to 5 bases, leaving 12 bases not matched to a gene. Germline assignment: CDR1 MDHEN and CDR2 SYDVKM. CDR3 coding DNA: TGTGCCAGTCAATTCCGGGACAGGAGGGATCAGCCCCAGCATTTT. Protein sequence: CASQFRDRRDQPQHF.

This clone has a handful of counts. This chain joins TRBV7-8 and TRBJ1-6; 9 positions match TRBD1. CDR1 is SGHVS and CDR2 is FQNEAQ in the germline V gene. This CDR3 has 17 amino acids. J was trimmed by 6 bases and V by 1 base; bases with no gene match: 7. The CDR3, as DNA: TGTGCCAGCAGCTTAGGGACAGGGGCTATGGGTAATTCACCCCTCCACTTT. This encodes CASSLGTGAMGNSPLHF.

This chain uses TRBV24-1 with TRBJ2-1, with 9 bases matching TRBD1. J was trimmed by 8 bases and V by 7 bases; bases with no gene match: 5. CDR1 is KGHDR, CDR2 SFDVKD, per germline. The CDR3 sequence is 13 residues long. The CDR3 spells CATRPTGGDEQFF. The CDR3 nucleotides are TGTGCCACCAGACCGACAGGGGGGGATGAGCAGTTCTTC.

This clone has just a few counts. The chain joins TRBV24-1 to TRBJ1-2, with unresolved D. CDR1 and CDR2 from the germline V gene are KGHDR and SFDVKD. CDR3 length equals 13 residues. V shed 3 bases and J shed 3 bases, with 7 bases lying between them. CDR3 sequence reads: CATSDDGYYGYTF. The CDR3 coding sequence is TGTGCCACCAGTGATGACGGGTACTATGGCTACACCTTC.

The chain couples TRBV7-2 to TRBJ2-4, with 7 positions matching TRBD2. V lost 3 bases and J lost 1; bases outside the gene matches: 0. The V gene's germline CDR1 is SGHTA and CDR2 FQGNSA. The CDR3 length is 14 residues. The CDR3 DNA sequence: TGTGCCAGCAGCTTGGGAGGGGCCAAAAACATTCAGTACTTC. It translates to CASSLGGAKNIQYF.

This clone was detected only a few times. This sequence joins TRBV5-6 and TRBJ1-3; maybe TRBD1 (6 bases). The V gene lost 2 bases and the J gene lost 2 bases, with 17 bases spanning the gap. CDR1 is SGHDT, CDR2 YYEEEE, per germline. The CDR3 extends over 17 amino acids. Here the CDR3 DNA reads TGTGCCAGCAGCTTAGGGGACACGATATGGACTGGAAACACCATATATTTT. As protein: CASSLGDTIWTGNTIYF.

This chain connects TRBV9 to TRBJ2-5, with 11 positions matching TRBD2. Trimming removed 2 bases from V and 5 bases from J; junction bases left unmatched: 8. The CDR3 covers 16 residues. Per the germline V gene, CDR1 is SGDLS and CDR2 is YYNGEE. This chain's CDR3 is CASSVLAGGLVETQYF. The CDR3 DNA is TGTGCCAGCAGCGTCCTAGCGGGGGGCCTCGTGGAGACCCAGTACTTC.

The chain joins TRBV4-2 to TRBJ1-2; no definite D call. Trimming cost V 0 bases and J 2 bases, with 16 bases left between them. This CDR3 comprises 17 residues. The germline V gene encodes CDR1 LGHNA and CDR2 YNFKEQ. The CDR3 loop reads CASSQDLGEGSNYGYTF. The CDR3 coding sequence is TGTGCCAGCAGCCAAGATCTCGGAGAGGGTTCGAACTATGGCTACACCTTC.

The chain couples TRBV19 to TRBJ1-6; a possible D gene is TRBD1 (6 bases). With 2 bases removed from V and 8 bases from J, the gap between germline ends came to 19 bases. The CDR3 length is 17 residues. Germline lookup yields CDR1 LNHDA and CDR2 SQIVND (reference sequence). CDR3 DNA sequence: TGTGCCAGTAGTATACCAAGACAGGCTGCAATCCATTCACCCCTCCACTTT. Protein sequence: CASSIPRQAAIHSPLHF.

The J gene is TRBJ2-2, the V gene TRBV9; D is unresolved. This CDR3 is 15 amino acids long. The germline CDR1 and CDR2 sequences are SGDLS and YYNGEE. V lost 2 bases to trimming and J lost 5 bases, with 13 bases between them. The CDR3 protein is CASSVMSTSTGELFF. The CDR3 bases are TGTGCCAGCAGCGTTATGTCTACCTCAACCGGGGAGCTGTTTTTT.